The 3 T cell receptor beta chains given below trace back to one sample, sequenced in a study of T cell repertoires in MIS-A myocarditis. Profiling relied on immunoSEQ multiplex PCR, and the TCRdb table lists in-frame clones only, not all of them. Here the sample spans fewer than 15,000 clones, over 70% being singletons. The sample consisted of left ventricle heart tissue obtained at autopsy. The receptor set was obtained from a man between 18 and 29 years old with fulminant myocarditis from multisystem inflammatory syndrome in adults (MIS-A) after COVID-19.

The chain carries TRBV11-2 and TRBJ2-7; 7 bases are shared with TRBD1. Germline V gene data show CDR1 as SGHAT and CDR2 as FQNNGV. Trimming took 7 bases from V and 2 from J; bases not matched to a gene: 8. The CDR3 loop spans 14 amino acids. CDR3: CASTGDRATYEQYF. The DNA for the CDR3 is TGTGCCAGCACCGGAGACAGGGCGACCTACGAGCAGTACTTC. Full variable domain (missing parts from reference TRBV11-2 and TRBJ2-7): EAGVAQSPRYKIIEKRQSVAFWCNPISGHATLYWYQQILGQGPKLLIQFQNNGVVDDSQLPKDRFSAERLKGVDSTLKIQPAKLEDSAVYLCASTGDRATYEQYFGPGTRLTVT.

The chain uses TRBV27 and TRBJ2-7, with a possible D match to TRBD2 (5 bases). The CDR3 runs 13 residues. Germline CDR1 reads MNHEY; CDR2 reads SMNVEV (reference sequence). V was trimmed by 5 bases and J by 4 bases, leaving 12 bases between them. The chain's CDR3 is CASSPGKGYEQYF. The CDR3 DNA sequence: TGTGCCAGCAGTCCCGGGAAGGGTTACGAGCAGTACTTC.

The chain employs TRBV6-5 and TRBJ2-7, with D possibly being TRBD1 (5 bases). Germline lookup yields CDR1 MNHEY and CDR2 SVGAGI. Trimming removed 10 bases from V and 2 bases from J, with 12 bases in between. This CDR3 has 12 residues. The CDR3 DNA reads TGTGCCACACTTGACAGCCCCTACGAGCAGTACTTC. Protein: CATLDSPYEQYF.